This T cell receptor (beta chain) was profiled in a study of vaccination effects on CD4 cells after COVID-19. Viral peptide pool expansion of antigen-specific CD4+ T cells preceded sequencing in the ViraFEST assay. CD4+ T cells were isolated after around ten days of culture. This individual contracted SARS-CoV-2 between March and December 2020, as verified by PCR. Findings and limits, study-wide: Marked clonal contraction was seen in infection- and vaccine-induced clones late after vaccination. Few convalescent patients, and no early post-infection timepoints, were available to the study.

This clone was seen more than once but under ten times. The antigen is unknown. Generated by immunoSEQ multiplex PCR, the TCRdb table keeps only in-frame clones and is missing some. The table shows 35,000 to 45,000 clones, with around 67% occurring only once. The CDR3 runs 15 residues. V was clipped by 1 base and J by 0 bases; unmatched bases: 2. Germline-derived CDR1 and CDR2 are SGHVS and FQNEAQ. The chain carries TRBV7-8 and TRBJ2-7; 8 bases fit TRBD2. This TCR was sampled from a human donor who had a prior SARS-CoV-2 infection. The sample in question was CD4+ T cells from PBMCs cultured with a peptide pool, obtained before COVID-19 vaccination. CDR3: CASSLDGRVSYEQYF. The CDR3 coding sequence is TGTGCCAGCAGCTTAGACGGGAGGGTCTCCTACGAGCAGTACTTC.